These 7 T cell receptor beta chains were all obtained from the same sample, sequenced in a study of human T cells and chemical hapten exposure. Time point reported: pre-sensitization, week 0. Indicated treatment: therapeutic diphenylcyclopropenone sensitization with weekly scalp DPC. TCRdb recomputed calls from the RACE reads with MiXCR, one row per CDR3 protein. Of under 65,000 distinct CDR3 sequences in the sample, 9.4% were seen once. The starting material was whole blood, obtained in connection with sensitization to the hapten diphenylcyclopropenone (DPC). The receptors derive from a woman aged 35 to 49 with alopecia areata. Some clones in this sample may be carry-over from other donors' samples.

The chain links TRBV27 to TRBJ2-1, with no clear D. Deletions cut 3 bases from V and 5 bases from J, with 2 bases between. The germline CDR1 and CDR2 sequences are MNHEY and SMNVEV (reference sequence). CDR3 length: 11 amino acids. CDR3 region: CASSFNNEQFF. CDR3 coding DNA: TGTGCCAGCAGTTTTAACAATGAGCAGTTCTTC.

This clonotype was recorded at least ten times. This chain joins TRBV3-1 and TRBJ1-2, with D maybe TRBD1 (5 bases). The CDR3 sequence is 14 residues long. With 4 bases removed from V and 4 bases from J, the gap between germline ends came to 13 bases. CDR1 LGHDT and CDR2 YNNKEL come from the germline V gene (reference sequence). The CDR3 DNA sequence: TGTGCCAGCAGCCCGGGGCTCGGCCCCTATGGCTACACCTTC. It yields the protein CASSPGLGPYGYTF. Complete variable domain (other parts from reference TRBV3-1 and TRBJ1-2): DTAVSQTPKYLVTQMGNDKSIKCEQNLGHDTMYWYKQDSKKFLKIMFSYNNKELIINETVPNRFSPKSPDKAHLNLHINSLELGDSAVYFCASSPGLGPYGYTFGSGTRLTVV.

This clonotype was seen ten or more times. The genes are TRBV6-6 and TRBJ1-4; a weak D match, TRBD1 (5 bases). Germline CDR1 and CDR2: MNHNY and SVGAGI (reference sequence). Deletions cut 2 bases from V and 8 bases from J, with 12 bases between. The CDR3 totals 14 residues. CDR3 region: CASSYPQGLEKLFF. Here the CDR3 DNA reads TGTGCCAGCAGTTACCCCCAGGGTCTAGAAAAACTGTTTTTT.

The chain links TRBV2 to TRBJ2-1; tentatively, D is TRBD2 (6 bases). Germline V CDR1 and CDR2: SNHLY, FYNNEI. V lost 6 bases, J lost 9 bases, and 18 bases lay in between. CDR3 length: 14 residues. The CDR3 nucleotides read TGTGCCAGCAGAGGTAGCGGACCAATTTTTGAGCAGTTCTTC. It encodes CASRGSGPIFEQFF.

This clonotype was seen at least ten times. The chain is built from TRBV7-9 and TRBJ1-5; no firm D call. Germline V gene sequence: CDR1 SEHNR, CDR2 FQNEAQ (reference sequence). There are 13 residues in the CDR3. V was pared by 2 bases and J by 5 bases, with 7 bases between. The CDR3 here is CASSLIGDQPQHF. CDR3 bases: TGTGCCAGCAGCTTAATAGGCGATCAGCCCCAGCATTTT. Full variable domain (remainder filled in from reference TRBV7-9 and TRBJ1-5): DTGVSQNPRHKITKRGQNVTFRCDPISEHNRLYWYRQTLGQGPEFLTYFQNEAQLEKSRLLSDRFSAERPKGSFSTLEIQRTEQGDSAMYLCASSLIGDQPQHFGDGTRLSIL.

This clonotype was recorded at least ten times. The chain has TRBV4-1 and TRBJ2-2; TRBD2 matches 7 bases. The germline V gene has CDR1 MGHRA and CDR2 YSYEKL. The CDR3 runs to 19 residues. Germline trimming cut 3 bases from V and 2 bases from J; bases unmatched to any gene: 15. CDR3 in DNA: TGCGCCAGCAGCCATCCCATCCCGGGGCTAGCGGCAAACACCGGGGAGCTGTTTTTT. Translation: CASSHPIPGLAANTGELFF.

The rearrangement links TRBV4-1 to TRBJ2-5; D is perhaps TRBD1 or TRBD2 (6 bases each). This CDR3 is 16 amino acids long. CDR1 and CDR2 (germline): MGHRA, YSYEKL. V was pared by 4 bases and J by 1 base, with 16 bases between. CDR3 sequence reads: CASSPVGKGGQETQYF. The CDR3 DNA sequence: TGCGCCAGCAGCCCAGTAGGCAAGGGGGGCCAAGAGACCCAGTACTTC.